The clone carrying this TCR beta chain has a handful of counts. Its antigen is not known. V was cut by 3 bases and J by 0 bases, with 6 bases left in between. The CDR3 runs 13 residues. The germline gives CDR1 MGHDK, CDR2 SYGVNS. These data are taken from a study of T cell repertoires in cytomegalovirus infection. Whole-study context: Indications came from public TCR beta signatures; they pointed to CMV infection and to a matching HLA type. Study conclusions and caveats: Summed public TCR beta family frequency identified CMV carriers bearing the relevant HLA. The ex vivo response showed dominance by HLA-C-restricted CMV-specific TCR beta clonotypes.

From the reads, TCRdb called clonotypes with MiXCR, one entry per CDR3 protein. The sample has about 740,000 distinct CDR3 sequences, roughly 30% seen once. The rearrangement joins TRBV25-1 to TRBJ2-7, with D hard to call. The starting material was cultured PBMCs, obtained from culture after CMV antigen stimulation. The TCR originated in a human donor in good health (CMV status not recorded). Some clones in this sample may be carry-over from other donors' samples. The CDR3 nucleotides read TGTGCCAGCAGTGACGGTGGCTCCTACGAGCAGTACTTC. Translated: CASSDGGSYEQYF.